Listed here is a single T cell receptor (beta chain). These data belong to a study of T-cell reconstitution after alpha-beta-depleted transplantation in children. Germline V gene sequence: CDR1 SGHRS, CDR2 YFSETQ. This CDR3 has 14 amino acids. V was pared by 3 bases and J by 5 bases, with 14 bases between. Preparation of the TCRbeta library used unique molecular identifiers. TCRdb analysed the PCR reads with MiXCR anew, one entry per CDR3 protein. This table has over 150,000 distinct CDR3 sequences, 14% to 15% appearing once. The specimen comprised PBMCs from the stem cell graft donor, sampled from the stem cell graft. The chain is built from TRBV5-1 and TRBJ2-5, with a possible D match to TRBD2 (5 bases). The source is a human donor who donated a stem cell graft to a child with acute lymphoblastic leukemia. The CDR3 is CASSSGSPSETQYF. CDR3 bases: TGCGCCAGCAGCTCGGGGTCCCCATCTGAGACCCAGTACTTC.